These 28 T cell receptor beta chains were sequenced from one sample in a study of a mutant IDH1 vaccine in newly diagnosed glioma. Generated by immunoSEQ multiplex PCR, the TCRdb table keeps only in-frame clones and is missing some. This table has around 37,000 clones, 80% to 95% appearing once. Time point noted: baseline, week 1 (first vaccination visit). Indicated treatment: pre-vaccination baseline after standard-of-care therapy. Sequencing was performed on PBMCs, taken from a glioma patient treated with radiotherapy, temozolomide or both. The receptor source for this set is a man younger than 35 with glioma.

The rearrangement joins TRBV9 to TRBJ2-5, with 9 bases aligning to TRBD2. The CDR3 extends over 15 amino acids. V lost 4 bases and J lost 1; bases outside the gene matches: 5. Germline V gene lookup returns CDR1 SGDLS and CDR2 YYNGEE. Here the CDR3 reads CASSKGLARQETQYF. The CDR3 DNA is TGTGCCAGCAGCAAGGGACTAGCTCGCCAAGAGACCCAGTACTTC.

The chain couples TRBV7-2 to TRBJ2-1; D gene unclear. V was pared by 1 base and J by 1 base, with 11 bases between. Germline V gene lookup returns CDR1 SGHTA and CDR2 FQGNSA. The CDR3 sequence is 16 residues long. The CDR3 loop reads CASSLEGPYSYNEQFF. CDR3 sequence (DNA): TGTGCCAGCAGCTTAGAAGGGCCCTATTCCTACAATGAGCAGTTCTTC.

The genes are TRBV6-6 and TRBJ1-4; D is possibly TRBD1 (5 bases). CDR1 MNHNY and CDR2 SVGAGI come from the germline V gene (reference sequence). Trimming pared 0 bases from V and 4 bases from J, leaving 9 bases between. The CDR3 is 15 residues long. The CDR3 region has the DNA TGTGCCAGCAGTTACTCTTCAGGGTATAATGAAAAACTGTTTTTT. It codes for CASSYSSGYNEKLFF.

This clone is classed as medium-sized (0.01 to 0.1%). V and J are TRBV2 and TRBJ1-2, with D unresolved. V lost 6 bases and J lost 7, with 9 bases in between. The CDR3 runs to 11 residues. CDR1 SNHLY and CDR2 FYNNEI come from the germline V gene. CDR3 residues: CASRREVGYTF. The CDR3 DNA reads as TGTGCCAGCAGGAGGGAAGTTGGCTACACCTTC. Complete variable domain (other parts from reference TRBV2 and TRBJ1-2): EPEVTQTPSHQVTQMGQEVILRCVPISNHLYFYWYRQILGQKVEFLVSFYNNEISEKSEIFDDQFSVERPDGSNFTLKIRSTKLEDSAMYFCASRREVGYTFGSGTRLTVV.

The rearrangement links TRBV6-5 to TRBJ1-5; a weak D match, TRBD1 (6 bases). The ends were cut back, 2 bases at V and 5 bases at J, with 13 bases in the middle. CDR3 length: 15 residues. The germline V gene has CDR1 MNHEY and CDR2 SVGAGI. The CDR3 protein is CASSYTGGSDQPQHF. In nucleotides, the CDR3 is TGTGCCAGCAGTTACACGGGGGGCTCGGATCAGCCCCAGCATTTT.

This clone appeared once. CDR3 DNA: TGTGCCAGCAGCCATAACATGAACACTGAAGCTTTCTTT. This sequence encodes CASSHNMNTEAFF. V is TRBV6-1 and J is TRBJ1-1; no definite D call. Deletions cut 6 bases from V and 0 bases from J, with 8 bases between. Germline CDR1 is MNHNS and CDR2 is SASEGT. This CDR3 is 13 amino acids long.

The genes are TRBV7-2 and TRBJ1-4; no reliable D call. The CDR3 is made up of 15 amino acids. Germline V gene sequence: CDR1 SGHTA, CDR2 FQGNSA. Trimming removed 1 base from V and 3 bases from J, with 9 bases in between. The CDR3 loop reads CASSLGARANEKLFF. Here the CDR3 DNA reads TGTGCCAGCAGCTTAGGGGCCCGGGCTAATGAAAAACTGTTTTTT. Complete variable domain (other parts from reference TRBV7-2 and TRBJ1-4): GAGVSQSPSNKVTEKGKDVELRCDPISGHTALYWYRQSLGQGLEFLIYFQGNSAPDKSGLPSDRFSAERTGGSVSTLTIQRTQQEDSAVYLCASSLGARANEKLFFGSGTQLSVL.

This clone was seen only once. The V gene is TRBV7-2, the J gene TRBJ1-3; 7 positions match TRBD1. Germline-derived CDR1 and CDR2 are SGHTA and FQGNSA. V lost 5 bases and J lost 3; bases outside the gene matches: 10. CDR3 length: 16 amino acids. CDR3 in amino acids: CASSTSGGVNGNTIYF. DNA for the CDR3: TGTGCCAGCAGCACATCAGGGGGGGTTAATGGAAACACCATATATTTT.

This chain links TRBV2 with TRBJ1-1, with D perhaps TRBD1 (5 bases). The germline V gene encodes CDR1 SNHLY and CDR2 FYNNEI. CDR3 size: 13 residues. V shed 8 bases and J shed 4 bases, with 14 bases lying between them. DNA for the CDR3: TGTGCCAGCCTGAGGGACGGAGCCACTGAAGCTTTCTTT. This translates into CASLRDGATEAFF.

The chain couples TRBV5-6 to TRBJ2-7, with 9 bases fitting TRBD1. Germline CDR1 is SGHDT and CDR2 is YYEEEE. J was trimmed by 11 bases and V by 1 base; bases with no gene match: 7. The CDR3 covers 13 residues. Here the CDR3 DNA reads TGTGCCAGCAGCTTGTGGGAGGGGGACAGGGAGTACTTC. Encoded protein: CASSLWEGDREYF.

The J gene is TRBJ1-5, the V gene TRBV18; 7 positions match TRBD1. The V and J ends lost 4 bases and 5 bases, in that order; junction bases with no gene match: 2. The CDR3 contains 13 residues. From germline, CDR1 is KGHSH and CDR2 LQKENI. The CDR3 DNA sequence: TGTGCCAGCTCACGACAGGGATATCAGCCCCAGCATTTT. Translation: CASSRQGYQPQHF. The full variable domain, completed using reference TRBV18 and TRBJ1-5, is NAGVMQNPRHLVRRRGQEARLRCSPMKGHSHVYWYRQLPEEGLKFMVYLQKENIIDESGMPKERFSAEFPKEGPSILRIQQVVRGDSAAYFCASSRQGYQPQHFGDGTRLSIL.

The J gene is TRBJ1-2, the V gene TRBV18; maybe TRBD1 (6 bases). Germline values: CDR1 KGHSH, CDR2 LQKENI. Trimming stripped 2 bases from V and 5 bases from J, with 12 bases between. The CDR3 has 14 residues. CDR3 bases: TGTGCCAGCTCACCAGAGGGGGATGTGTATGGCTACACCTTC. Translated, it gives CASSPEGDVYGYTF.

The chain is built from TRBV5-1 and TRBJ1-1; TRBD1 might be the D (5 bases). The germline CDR1 and CDR2 sequences are SGHRS and YFSETQ. V lost 4 bases and J 0 bases, leaving 16 bases between the germline ends. The CDR3 has 16 amino acids. In nucleotides, the CDR3 is TGCGCCAGCAGCCCCTTTGGGGCTAGTATGAACACTGAAGCTTTCTTT. Protein product: CASSPFGASMNTEAFF.

The genes are TRBV27 and TRBJ1-2, with D perhaps matching TRBD1 (5 bases). The CDR3 spans 14 residues. CDR1 MNHEY and CDR2 SMNVEV come from the germline V gene (reference sequence). V lost 6 bases and J lost 1, with 12 bases in between. CDR3 loop: CASSTGTHNYGYTF. The CDR3 coding sequence is TGTGCCAGCAGCACCGGGACCCATAACTATGGCTACACCTTC.

CDR3 bases: TGCGCCAGCAGCGGGGACCCTATGGGGTCACCCCTCCACTTT. Translation gives CASSGDPMGSPLHF. The gene calls are TRBV5-1 and TRBJ1-6; a weak D match, TRBD1 (5 bases). CDR3 length: 14 residues. Germline-derived CDR1 and CDR2 are SGHRS and YFSETQ. V was clipped by 4 bases and J by 10 bases, with 15 bases between them.

This clone showed up just a few times. V usage is TRBV6-4 and J usage is TRBJ2-7, with 8 bases matching TRBD2. The trim removed 3 bases at V and 6 bases at J, leaving 4 bases unmatched. CDR1 and CDR2 from the germline V gene are MRHNA and SNTAGT. This CDR3 region has 13 residues. The chain's CDR3 is CASSELAGSEQYF. The CDR3 nucleotides read TGTGCCAGCAGTGAGTTAGCGGGATCCGAGCAGTACTTC.

The V gene is TRBV30, the J gene TRBJ1-1; no definite D call. The V gene's germline CDR1 is GTSNPN and CDR2 SVGIG (reference sequence). V lost 3 bases to trimming and J lost 4 bases, with 12 bases between them. This CDR3 region has 13 residues. The CDR3 loop reads CAWRLQRGTEAFF. The CDR3 coding sequence is TGTGCCTGGAGACTCCAACGGGGCACTGAAGCTTTCTTT. The full variable domain, its missing parts supplied by reference TRBV30 and TRBJ1-1, is SQTIHQWPATLVQPVGSPLSLECTVEGTSNPNLYWYRQAAGRGLQLLFYSVGIGQISSEVPQNLSASRPQDRQFILSSKKLLLSDSGFYLCAWRLQRGTEAFFGQGTRLTVV.

The chain joins TRBV2 to TRBJ2-7; D possibly corresponds to TRBD1 (6 bases). The CDR3 runs 16 residues. Germline lookup yields CDR1 SNHLY and CDR2 FYNNEI. V was clipped by 7 bases and J by 0 bases, with 19 bases between them. This CDR3 is CASNLGGPDYSYEQYF. CDR3 in DNA: TGTGCCAGCAACCTAGGGGGACCCGATTACTCCTACGAGCAGTACTTC.

V and J are TRBV18 and TRBJ2-7, with 12 bases fitting TRBD2. The CDR3 has 15 residues. In germline, CDR1 is KGHSH, CDR2 LQKENI. The V gene end was trimmed by 4 bases and the J gene end by 7 bases; junction bases not matched to a gene: 8. Here the CDR3 reads CASSLPTSGRGEQYF. The CDR3 DNA reads as TGTGCCAGCTCACTTCCGACTAGCGGGAGAGGTGAGCAGTACTTC. The full variable domain, rest sourced from reference TRBV18 and TRBJ2-7, is NAGVMQNPRHLVRRRGQEARLRCSPMKGHSHVYWYRQLPEEGLKFMVYLQKENIIDESGMPKERFSAEFPKEGPSILRIQQVVRGDSAAYFCASSLPTSGRGEQYFGPGTRLTVT.

The J gene is TRBJ2-5, the V gene TRBV27, with TRBD2 identical over 13 bases. The germline CDR1 and CDR2 sequences are MNHEY and SMNVEV (reference sequence). Trimming took 5 bases from V and 5 from J; bases not matched to a gene: 5. This CDR3 contains 15 residues. The CDR3 protein is CASSPGLAGMETQYF. The DNA for the CDR3 is TGTGCCAGCAGTCCGGGACTAGCGGGAATGGAGACCCAGTACTTC.

The gene calls are TRBV6-6 and TRBJ2-4, with 7 nucleotides matching TRBD1. The CDR3 has 15 residues. Losses at the gene ends were 2 bases for V and 4 bases for J; bases not matched to a gene: 5. Looked up from germline, CDR1 is MNHNY and CDR2 is SVGAGI (reference sequence). In nucleotides, the CDR3 is TGTGCCAGCAGTTACCCCGGGACAGAGAAAAACATTCAGTACTTC. Encoded protein: CASSYPGTEKNIQYF.

This chain links TRBV5-6 with TRBJ2-1; 8 nucleotides line up with TRBD2. CDR3 length: 16 residues. Germline V gives CDR1 SGHDT, CDR2 YYEEEE. V shed 0 bases, J shed 3 bases, and the junction held 5 bases outside the gene matches. CDR3 in DNA: TGTGCCAGCAGCTTGGCCCCGGCGGGAGGCTACAATGAGCAGTTCTTC. Protein product: CASSLAPAGGYNEQFF.

The chain uses TRBV7-9 and TRBJ1-3; D ambiguous. CDR1 and CDR2 from the germline V gene are SEHNR and FQNEAQ (reference sequence). This CDR3 is built from 12 residues. V dropped 7 bases and J dropped 8 bases, with 12 bases sitting between them. The CDR3 protein is CASTLSRDTIYF. CDR3 nucleotides: TGTGCCAGCACCCTGAGTCGGGACACCATATATTTT.

The gene calls are TRBV6-5 and TRBJ2-3; 8 bases are shared with TRBD2. Trimming at V came to 6 bases and at J to 6 bases, leaving 8 bases not matched to a gene. This CDR3 region has 14 residues. CDR1 and CDR2 (germline): MNHEY, SVGAGI. This chain's CDR3 is CASSTAGVVDTQYF. In DNA form, the CDR3 reads TGTGCCAGCAGCACAGCGGGAGTGGTGGATACGCAGTATTTT.

The chain uses TRBV7-9 and TRBJ1-2; TRBD1 aligns across 12 bases. This CDR3 has 15 amino acids. In germline, CDR1 is SEHNR, CDR2 FQNEAQ (reference sequence). After removal of 7 bases from V and 8 bases from J, the junction contained 11 bases not matched to a gene. The CDR3 nucleotides read TGTGCCAGCACCTCTCCGGGACAGGGGGCTGACGGCTACACCTTC. Its protein is CASTSPGQGADGYTF. Drawing the rest from reference TRBV7-9 and TRBJ1-2, the complete variable domain is DTGVSQNPRHKITKRGQNVTFRCDPISEHNRLYWYRQTLGQGPEFLTYFQNEAQLEKSRLLSDRFSAERPKGSFSTLEIQRTEQGDSAMYLCASTSPGQGADGYTFGSGTRLTVV.

This sequence joins TRBV7-2 and TRBJ2-5; the match to TRBD2 covers 8 bases. The CDR3 has 14 amino acids. J lost 5 bases, V lost 5 bases, and 7 bases had no gene match. Germline V gives CDR1 SGHTA, CDR2 FQGNSA. CDR3 sequence (DNA): TGTGCCAGCAGCATTAGCGGGATGGGGGAGACCCAGTACTTC. Amino acids: CASSISGMGETQYF.

CDR3 sequence reads: CASSPRDSGSAQYF. The CDR3 DNA follows: TGCGCCAGCAGCCCTAGGGACAGTGGTAGCGCGCAGTATTTT. The V gene is TRBV5-1, the J gene TRBJ2-3; 7 nucleotides line up with TRBD1. Germline CDR1 is SGHRS and CDR2 is YFSETQ. The J segment lost 10 bases and the V segment lost 4 bases, leaving 12 bases of the junction unmatched. This CDR3 is built from 14 residues.

The gene calls are TRBV7-9 and TRBJ1-5; D uncertain. The V gene's germline CDR1 is SEHNR and CDR2 FQNEAQ (reference sequence). The CDR3 is 12 residues long. Trimming took off 3 bases at V and 3 bases at J, with 3 bases between the two ends. CDR3 nucleotide sequence: TGTGCCAGCAGCTTGGACAATCAGCCCCAGCATTTT. This sequence encodes CASSLDNQPQHF.